These 32 T cell receptor beta chains were all obtained from the same sample, sequenced in a study of Tregs in tolerant kidney transplant recipients. Using immunoSEQ multiplex PCR, the repertoire was profiled, and TCRdb retains in-frame clones only, with some absent. The table shows tens of thousands of clones, with about 88% occurring only once. This specimen was CD4+ T cells from blood, taken before the transplant. These receptor sequences come from a human donor who received a combined kidney and bone marrow transplant.

V usage is TRBV28 and J usage is TRBJ2-1, with TRBD2 matching 9 bases. The CDR3 spans 16 residues. The germline V gene encodes CDR1 MDHEN and CDR2 SYDVKM. J was trimmed by 9 bases and V by 6 bases; bases with no gene match: 15. CDR3 coding DNA: TGTGCCAGCAGGTCTAGCGGGATGCTCCAGGGTAGTGAGCAGTTCTTC. This gives the protein CASRSSGMLQGSEQFF.

The chain recombines TRBV7-9 with TRBJ2-7; 11 positions agree with TRBD2. Germline CDR1 SEHNR, CDR2 FQNEAQ (reference sequence). Trimming cost V 5 bases and J 0 bases; bases outside gene matches: 3. The CDR3 consists of 15 residues. Here the CDR3 reads CASSTGTSGSYEQYF. The CDR3 nucleotides read TGTGCCAGCAGCACCGGGACTAGCGGCTCCTACGAGCAGTACTTC. Full variable domain (missing parts from reference TRBV7-9 and TRBJ2-7): DTGVSQNPRHKITKRGQNVTFRCDPISEHNRLYWYRQTLGQGPEFLTYFQNEAQLEKSRLLSDRFSAERPKGSFSTLEIQRTEQGDSAMYLCASSTGTSGSYEQYFGPGTRLTVT.

The CDR3 nucleotides read TGTGCCAGCAAGCCCTCTCGGGGGGTCGGCACTGAAGCTTTCTTT. Amino acid sequence: CASKPSRGVGTEAFF. This chain joins TRBV28 and TRBJ1-1; a weak D match, TRBD1 (5 bases). Trimming removed 7 bases at V and 4 bases at J, with 19 bases between. The CDR3 loop spans 15 amino acids. The germline CDR1 and CDR2 sequences are MDHEN and SYDVKM.

V and J are TRBV6-5 and TRBJ2-4; 9 nucleotides line up with TRBD2. Trimming cost V 4 bases and J 15 bases; bases outside gene matches: 13. This CDR3 comprises 14 residues. Germline V lookup: CDR1 MNHEY, CDR2 SVGAGI. This chain's CDR3 is CASSSPIEREVLYF. CDR3 sequence (DNA): TGTGCCAGCAGTTCTCCCATAGAGCGGGAGGTTCTGTACTTC.

This chain uses TRBV6-5 with TRBJ2-1; D not resolved. This CDR3 spans 16 amino acids. V was cut by 0 bases and J by 0 bases, with 9 bases left in between. CDR1 and CDR2 (germline): MNHEY, SVGAGI. CDR3 bases: TGTGCCAGCAGTTACTCGTCAATGTTCTCCTACAATGAGCAGTTCTTC. Translation gives CASSYSSMFSYNEQFF.

This chain joins TRBV7-2 and TRBJ2-2; the match to TRBD1 covers 9 bases. The CDR3 runs to 15 residues. After removal of 2 bases from V and 7 bases from J, the junction contained 5 bases not matched to a gene. The germline CDR1 and CDR2 sequences are SGHTA and FQGNSA. The CDR3 DNA sequence: TGTGCCAGCAGCTTATTGGGACAGGGAAGCGGGGAGCTGTTTTTT. It specifies CASSLLGQGSGELFF. Full variable domain (remainder filled in from reference TRBV7-2 and TRBJ2-2): GAGVSQSPSNKVTEKGKDVELRCDPISGHTALYWYRQSLGQGLEFLIYFQGNSAPDKSGLPSDRFSAERTGGSVSTLTIQRTQQEDSAVYLCASSLLGQGSGELFFGEGSRLTVL.

V and J are TRBV7-9 and TRBJ1-5, with D hard to call. Deletions cut 3 bases from V and 1 base from J, with 7 bases between. This CDR3 has 14 residues. Per the germline V gene, CDR1 is SEHNR and CDR2 is FQNEAQ (reference sequence). The CDR3 region is CASSFVGSNQPQHF. DNA of the CDR3: TGTGCCAGCAGCTTCGTCGGGAGCAATCAGCCCCAGCATTTT.

Only a few counts were recorded for this clone. The V and J genes are TRBV11-1 and TRBJ2-2, with TRBD1 identical over 7 bases. The germline V gene has CDR1 SGHAT and CDR2 FQDESV (reference sequence). CDR3 length: 15 amino acids. With 4 bases clipped from V and 0 bases from J, the junction kept 2 bases outside the gene matches. Written as DNA, the CDR3 is TGTGCCAGCAGCTCGACAGGGACGAACACCGGGGAGCTGTTTTTT. Its translation is CASSSTGTNTGELFF.

The CDR3 sequence is CASSRSDRVETQYF. CDR3 nucleotides: TGTGCCAGCAGTCGATCTGACAGGGTGGAGACCCAGTACTTC. The chain links TRBV27 to TRBJ2-5; 7 nucleotides agree with TRBD1. After removal of 5 bases from V and 5 bases from J, the junction contained 8 bases not matched to a gene. The CDR3 loop spans 14 amino acids. Germline V gene lookup returns CDR1 MNHEY and CDR2 SMNVEV (reference sequence).

The chain carries TRBV5-6 and TRBJ2-2; D is undetermined. Per the germline V gene, CDR1 is SGHDT and CDR2 is YYEEEE. The CDR3 consists of 15 residues. The ends were cut back, 0 bases at V and 7 bases at J, with 13 bases in the middle. In nucleotides, the CDR3 is TGTGCCAGCAGCTTGGCCTACGTTGTTGACGGGGAGCTGTTTTTT. Its translation is CASSLAYVVDGELFF.

This chain joins TRBV7-2 and TRBJ2-1; 9 bases fit TRBD2. The trim removed 5 bases at V and 4 bases at J, leaving 6 bases unmatched. CDR1 SGHTA and CDR2 FQGNSA come from the germline V gene. This CDR3 region has 15 residues. The CDR3 reads CASSQTSGTYNEQFF. Written as DNA, the CDR3 is TGTGCCAGCAGCCAGACTAGCGGCACTTACAATGAGCAGTTCTTC.

This chain joins TRBV18 and TRBJ1-2; possible D gene TRBD1, 6 bases. The CDR3 length is 13 residues. V gave up 3 bases and J gave up 1 base, with 6 bases separating them. Germline loops: CDR1 KGHSH, CDR2 LQKENI. The CDR3 DNA reads as TGTGCCAGCTCACCGGACAGTAACTATGGCTACACCTTC. Residues: CASSPDSNYGYTF.

The chain employs TRBV10-3 and TRBJ2-7; 7 positions agree with TRBD2. This CDR3 spans 14 amino acids. From germline, CDR1 is ENHRY and CDR2 SYGVKD. Unmatched junction bases numbered 8, after V lost 6 bases and J lost 3 bases. The CDR3 reads CAIRSEREGYEQYF. The DNA for the CDR3 is TGTGCCATCAGATCTGAGAGGGAGGGCTACGAGCAGTACTTC.

V usage is TRBV11-3 and J usage is TRBJ2-2; TRBD2 matches at 14 bases. V lost 5 bases to trimming and J lost 1 base; unmatched junction nucleotides: 3. Germline CDR1 SGHNT, CDR2 YENEEA. The CDR3 is 17 residues long. This CDR3 is CASSRGLAGGNTGELFF. The CDR3 nucleotides are TGTGCCAGCAGCCGCGGACTAGCGGGAGGGAACACCGGGGAGCTGTTTTTT.

V and J are TRBV30 and TRBJ2-5; 7 bases are shared with TRBD1. Germline V gives CDR1 GTSNPN, CDR2 SVGIG (reference sequence). V shed 3 bases and J 7 bases; nucleotides not matched to a gene: 11. The CDR3 sequence is 14 residues long. This CDR3 reads CAWSPGTASRTQYF. The CDR3 nucleotides read TGTGCCTGGAGCCCGGGGACAGCTTCTAGGACCCAGTACTTC.

The genes are TRBV30 and TRBJ1-3; D remains unclear. The germline V and J ends were trimmed by 4 bases and 1 base, with 5 bases remaining between them. Germline V gives CDR1 GTSNPN, CDR2 SVGIG (reference sequence). The CDR3 consists of 12 residues. This chain's CDR3 is CAWTRSGNTIYF. The CDR3 DNA is TGTGCCTGGACCCGTTCTGGAAACACCATATATTTT.

This rearrangement joins TRBV5-5 to TRBJ1-5; 7 bases align to TRBD1. V shed 1 base and J 5 bases; nucleotides not matched to a gene: 6. This CDR3 has 15 amino acids. Germline lookup yields CDR1 SGHKS and CDR2 YYEKEE (reference sequence). CDR3 region: CASSLSGTGDQPQHF. DNA for the CDR3: TGTGCCAGCAGCTTGTCGGGCACAGGGGATCAGCCCCAGCATTTT.

The CDR3 DNA is TGTGCCAGCAGCTTAGTCTCCGACACTGAAGCTTTCTTT. It encodes CASSLVSDTEAFF. This sequence joins TRBV7-2 and TRBJ1-1; D unclear. Germline V lookup: CDR1 SGHTA, CDR2 FQGNSA. This CDR3 region has 13 residues. The V end lost 1 base, the J end lost 3 bases, and 6 bases lay between the germline ends.

The V gene is TRBV2, the J gene TRBJ2-5, with D possibly TRBD2 on 6 matching bases. Trimming pared 6 bases from V and 5 bases from J, leaving 10 bases between. Germline loops: CDR1 SNHLY, CDR2 FYNNEI. CDR3 length: 12 residues. CDR3: CASRTGVETQYF. For the CDR3, the DNA is TGTGCCAGCAGAACGGGAGTTGAGACCCAGTACTTC. Combining the CDR3 with reference TRBV2 and TRBJ2-5 gives the whole variable domain EPEVTQTPSHQVTQMGQEVILRCVPISNHLYFYWYRQILGQKVEFLVSFYNNEISEKSEIFDDQFSVERPDGSNFTLKIRSTKLEDSAMYFCASRTGVETQYFGPGTRLLVL.

The chain couples TRBV28 to TRBJ1-2, with 9 bases fitting TRBD1. Germline V CDR1 and CDR2: MDHEN, SYDVKM. The V segment lost 8 bases and the J segment 8 bases; nucleotides outside the gene matches: 9. The CDR3 has 13 amino acids. CDR3 in DNA: TGTGCCAGCGTCGGGACAGGGATGCGGGGCTACACCTTC. It encodes CASVGTGMRGYTF.

The chain uses TRBV27 and TRBJ2-2, with 9 bases aligning to TRBD2. Germline assignment: CDR1 MNHEY and CDR2 SMNVEV (reference sequence). Trimming removed 3 bases from V and 2 bases from J; junction bases left unmatched: 7. The CDR3 sequence is 17 residues long. CDR3 nucleotides: TGTGCCAGCAGTTTTCGAGGACTAGCGAGAAACACCGGGGAGCTGTTTTTT. It is translated as CASSFRGLARNTGELFF.

The chain links TRBV7-8 to TRBJ2-1; D is perhaps TRBD2 (5 bases). With 3 bases removed from V and 6 bases from J, the gap between germline ends came to 12 bases. Looked up from germline, CDR1 is SGHVS and CDR2 is FQNEAQ. The CDR3 contains 14 residues. The DNA for the CDR3 is TGTGCCAGCAGCTTCCCGTATAGCGTCAATGAGCAGTTCTTC. Protein sequence: CASSFPYSVNEQFF.

This rearrangement joins TRBV5-1 to TRBJ2-1, with D perhaps TRBD2 (6 bases). V lost 1 base and J 7 bases, leaving 12 bases between the germline ends. The CDR3 extends over 14 amino acids. From germline, CDR1 is SGHRS and CDR2 YFSETQ. This CDR3 is CASSLLEGGNEQFF. In DNA form, the CDR3 reads TGCGCCAGCAGCTTGTTGGAGGGTGGGAATGAGCAGTTCTTC.

This rearrangement joins TRBV19 to TRBJ2-1; 10 bases fit TRBD2. V lost 5 bases, J lost 7 bases, and 5 bases stayed unmatched. Germline V lookup: CDR1 LNHDA, CDR2 SQIVND (reference sequence). This CDR3 region has 14 residues. The CDR3 reads CASSRSLAGNEQFF. The CDR3 coding sequence is TGTGCCAGTAGTCGGTCACTAGCGGGAAATGAGCAGTTCTTC.

CDR3 sequence (DNA): TGTGCCAGCAGTCTAAGATACAATGAGCAGTTCTTC. Its translation: CASSLRYNEQFF. J is TRBJ2-1 and V is TRBV7-2; no definite D call. Germline CDR1 reads SGHTA; CDR2 reads FQGNSA. V shed 6 bases and J shed 4 bases, with 7 bases lying between them. This CDR3 is 12 amino acids long.

On this clone itself: The junction differs from germline at one of its ends, possibly a read error. The chain's CDR3 is CASSGGDDRHSF. The CDR3 DNA follows: TGTGCCAGCAGTGGAGGGGACGACAGGCATAGCTTC. The chain links TRBV2 to TRBJ2-7, with D maybe TRBD1 (6 bases). The CDR3 loop spans 12 amino acids. Germline-derived CDR1 and CDR2 are SNHLY and FYNNEI.

The V gene is TRBV18, the J gene TRBJ2-5, with D possibly being TRBD2 (5 bases). The germline gives CDR1 KGHSH, CDR2 LQKENI. Trimming took off 3 bases at V and 5 bases at J, with 16 bases between the two ends. There are 15 residues in the CDR3. DNA of the CDR3: TGTGCCAGCTCACCTTCAGGAGGCCCCGCCGAGACCCAGTACTTC. Protein: CASSPSGGPAETQYF.

J is TRBJ1-1 and V is TRBV15, with unresolved D. This CDR3 is built from 14 residues. Trimming took 0 bases from V and 4 from J, leaving 9 bases between them. Germline CDR1 and CDR2: LNHNV and YYDKDF (reference sequence). The CDR3 nucleotides are TGTGCCACCAGCAGAGATCTTGCGGGCACTGAAGCTTTCTTT. This translates into CATSRDLAGTEAFF.

The chain has TRBV19 and TRBJ2-1; the match to TRBD2 covers 15 bases. CDR1 and CDR2 from the germline V gene are LNHDA and SQIVND (reference sequence). CDR3 length equals 16 residues. After removal of 5 bases from V and 5 bases from J, the junction contained 4 bases not matched to a gene. DNA of the CDR3: TGTGCCAGTAGTTCTAGGACTAGCGGGAGGGACAATGAGCAGTTCTTC. This sequence encodes CASSSRTSGRDNEQFF.

This clone was picked up one time. The genes are TRBV27 and TRBJ2-6, with D unresolved. V was shortened by 4 bases and J by 0 bases, with 16 bases between the two germline ends. Per germline, CDR1 MNHEY and CDR2 SMNVEV (reference sequence). The CDR3 has 18 amino acids. CDR3 sequence reads: CASSSWMRRLSGANVLTF. CDR3 nucleotides: TGTGCCAGCAGTTCCTGGATGAGGCGTCTCTCTGGGGCCAACGTCCTGACTTTC.

CDR3 DNA: TGTGCCTGGAGTGTAGGGGGACTAGCGGGTAGCACAGATACGCAGTATTTT. This sequence encodes CAWSVGGLAGSTDTQYF. The chain employs TRBV30 and TRBJ2-3, with 12 bases fitting TRBD2. The CDR3 has 17 residues. V dropped 0 bases and J dropped 0; count of bases not matched to a gene: 4. In germline, CDR1 is GTSNPN, CDR2 SVGIG (reference sequence). Combining the CDR3 with reference TRBV30 and TRBJ2-3 gives the whole variable domain SQTIHQWPATLVQPVGSPLSLECTVEGTSNPNLYWYRQAAGRGLQLLFYSVGIGQISSEVPQNLSASRPQDRQFILSSKKLLLSDSGFYLCAWSVGGLAGSTDTQYFGPGTRLTVL.

This rearrangement joins TRBV5-8 to TRBJ2-5; no firm D call. Germline CDR1 and CDR2: SGHTS and YDEGEE. Trimming stripped 6 bases from V and 4 bases from J, with 16 bases between. The CDR3 is 14 residues long. In DNA, the CDR3 is TGTGCCAGCATCTCTTTTCAAACGAGAGAGACCCAGTACTTC. Translating gives CASISFQTRETQYF.